A single sample is the source of the 11 T cell receptor beta chains below, sequenced in a study of blood T cell repertoires in COVID-19. TCRdb keeps only in-frame clones here, not all; method: immunoSEQ multiplex PCR. The sample carries 450,000 to 600,000 clones, around 90% recorded once. The sample consisted of PBMCs or T cells enriched from blood (not recorded which). The receptors derive from a woman between 18 and 30 years old who had recovered from COVID-19.

A single count supports this clone. The chain links TRBV5-1 to TRBJ1-1, with 8 bases lining up with TRBD1. J lost 4 bases, V lost 0 bases, and 5 bases had no gene match. The CDR3 has 15 residues. CDR1 is SGHRS, CDR2 YFSETQ, per germline. CDR3 sequence reads: CASSLGTGLSTEAFF. In DNA form, the CDR3 reads TGCGCCAGCAGCTTGGGGACAGGGTTAAGCACTGAAGCTTTCTTT.

The gene calls are TRBV7-3 and TRBJ1-2, with 9 positions matching TRBD1. Per the germline V gene, CDR1 is SGHTA and CDR2 is FQGTGA. Trimming removed 5 bases from V and 8 bases from J; junction bases left unmatched: 9. CDR3 length: 14 amino acids. As DNA, the CDR3 is TGTGCCAGCAGCGCCGGACAGGGGAGTAACGGCTACACCTTC. Protein sequence: CASSAGQGSNGYTF.

The rearrangement joins TRBV7-9 to TRBJ1-1; the D gene is possibly TRBD1 (5 bases). Germline CDR1 and CDR2: SEHNR and FQNEAQ (reference sequence). V lost 3 bases and J 4 bases, leaving 18 bases between the germline ends. CDR3 size: 16 residues. CDR3 DNA sequence: TGTGCCAGCAGCTTCAATCCCCAGACAGTTATCACTGAAGCTTTCTTT. Translating it yields CASSFNPQTVITEAFF.

This clone showed up just once. The junction departs from the called germline gene at one end, perhaps through a read error. The gene calls are TRBV30 and TRBJ1-6; 7 bases are shared with TRBD1. Germline V gene lookup returns CDR1 GTSNPN and CDR2 SVGIG (reference sequence). The CDR3 loop spans 15 amino acids. The CDR3 region has the DNA TGTGCCTGGAGTAGGGACAGCTCCTCTAATTCACCCCTCCACTTT. Encoded protein: CAWSRDSSSNSPLHF.

The J gene is TRBJ1-1, the V gene TRBV19; 7 bases map to TRBD1. Germline lookup yields CDR1 LNHDA and CDR2 SQIVND (reference sequence). The CDR3 covers 14 residues. After removal of 7 bases from V and 0 bases from J, the junction contained 5 bases not matched to a gene. In DNA, the CDR3 is TGTGCCAGTATTTCGACAGGGATGAACACTGAAGCTTTCTTT. This translates into CASISTGMNTEAFF.

This sequence joins TRBV2 and TRBJ2-3; tentative D call: TRBD2 (6 bases). CDR3 length: 15 residues. V lost 10 bases, J lost 0 bases, and 17 bases lay in between. Germline lookup yields CDR1 SNHLY and CDR2 FYNNEI. The CDR3 DNA reads as TGTGCCACTCATCTCCGGGACTCAAGCACAGATACGCAGTATTTT. Its protein is CATHLRDSSTDTQYF.

The chain couples TRBV6-6 to TRBJ1-5, with 8 positions matching TRBD1. The CDR3 has 15 residues. V was pared by 4 bases and J by 7 bases, with 9 bases of the junction left unmatched. Germline V lookup: CDR1 MNHNY, CDR2 SVGAGI (reference sequence). The CDR3 DNA reads TGTGCCAGCAGTTGTGGACAGGGAGTGGACCAGCCCCAGCATTTT. This sequence encodes CASSCGQGVDQPQHF.

The chain couples TRBV19 to TRBJ2-7, with D possibly being TRBD1 (6 bases). V was pared by 6 bases and J by 4 bases, with 19 bases between. This CDR3 is built from 15 residues. Germline V CDR1 and CDR2: LNHDA, SQIVND (reference sequence). CDR3 amino acids: CASSFRDTGLYEQYF. CDR3 nucleotides: TGTGCCAGTAGCTTCCGGGACACTGGTCTTTACGAGCAGTACTTC.

The CDR3 DNA follows: TGTGCCTGGAGACGGGGGAAACAGGCCCAGTACTTC. Protein: CAWRRGKQAQYF. The rearrangement links TRBV30 to TRBJ2-5; D is perhaps TRBD2 (6 bases). This CDR3 contains 12 residues. Trimming took 3 bases from V and 9 from J, leaving 14 bases between them. Germline V gene data show CDR1 as GTSNPN and CDR2 as SVGIG (reference sequence).

Only a few counts were recorded for this clone. This chain joins TRBV5-1 and TRBJ1-1; D not resolved. The CDR3 length is 16 residues. CDR1 SGHRS and CDR2 YFSETQ come from the germline V gene. The V and J ends lost 4 bases and 3 bases respectively, with 19 bases between them. Here the CDR3 reads CASSRFEGRRDTEAFF. In DNA, the CDR3 is TGCGCCAGCAGCCGCTTCGAAGGGCGGCGGGACACTGAAGCTTTCTTT.

The chain links TRBV5-1 to TRBJ2-2, with D possibly matching TRBD1 (5 bases). The ends were cut back, 5 bases at V and 4 bases at J, with 9 bases in the middle. CDR3 length: 13 amino acids. CDR1 SGHRS and CDR2 YFSETQ come from the germline V gene. Here the CDR3 reads CASRGQGTGELFF. CDR3 sequence (DNA): TGCGCCAGCAGGGGCCAGGGCACCGGGGAGCTGTTTTTT. The full variable domain, in which reference TRBV5-1 and TRBJ2-2 provide the parts outside the CDR3, is KAGVTQTPRYLIKTRGQQVTLSCSPISGHRSVSWYQQTPGQGLQFLFEYFSETQRNKGNFPGRFSGRQFSNSRSEMNVSTLELGDSALYLCASRGQGTGELFFGEGSRLTVL.